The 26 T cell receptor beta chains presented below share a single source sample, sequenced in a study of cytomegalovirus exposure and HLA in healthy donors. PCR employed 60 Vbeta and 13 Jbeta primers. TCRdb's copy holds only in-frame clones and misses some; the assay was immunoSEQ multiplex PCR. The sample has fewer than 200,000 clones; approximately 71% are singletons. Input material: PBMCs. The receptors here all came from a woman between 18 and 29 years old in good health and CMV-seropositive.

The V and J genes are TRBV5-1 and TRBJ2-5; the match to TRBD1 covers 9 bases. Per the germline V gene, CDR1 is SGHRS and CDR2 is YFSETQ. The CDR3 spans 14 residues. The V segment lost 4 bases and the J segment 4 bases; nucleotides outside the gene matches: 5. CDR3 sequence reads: CASSPGQGRETQYF. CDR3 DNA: TGCGCCAGCAGCCCTGGACAGGGGCGAGAGACCCAGTACTTC.

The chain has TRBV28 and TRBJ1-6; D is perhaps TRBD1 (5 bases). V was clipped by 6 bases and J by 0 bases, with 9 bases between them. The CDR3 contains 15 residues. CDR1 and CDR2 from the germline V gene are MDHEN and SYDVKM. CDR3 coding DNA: TGTGCCAGCAGGTACAGGAGCTCCTATAATTCACCCCTCCACTTT. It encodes CASRYRSSYNSPLHF.

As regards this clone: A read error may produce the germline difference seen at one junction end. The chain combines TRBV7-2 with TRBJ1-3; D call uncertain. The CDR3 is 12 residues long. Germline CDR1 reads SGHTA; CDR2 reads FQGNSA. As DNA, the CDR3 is TGTGCCAGCAGCCCCCTAACCTCAGAAGAGGATTTT. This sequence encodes CASSPLTSEEDF.

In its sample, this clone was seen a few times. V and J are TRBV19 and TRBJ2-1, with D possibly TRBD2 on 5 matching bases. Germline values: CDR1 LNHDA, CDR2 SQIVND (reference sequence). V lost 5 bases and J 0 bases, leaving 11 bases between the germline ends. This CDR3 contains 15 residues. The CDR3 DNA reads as TGTGCCAGTAGTTTGGGGAGAGGCTCCTACAATGAGCAGTTCTTC. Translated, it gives CASSLGRGSYNEQFF.

The CDR3 DNA sequence: TGTGCCAGTAGTTCCTCCGGACAGGGGGACCCCTACGAGCAGTACTTC. Translated: CASSSSGQGDPYEQYF. This chain connects TRBV19 to TRBJ2-7; 10 bases match TRBD1. This CDR3 has 16 residues. Per the germline V gene, CDR1 is LNHDA and CDR2 is SQIVND (reference sequence). V gave up 5 bases and J gave up 2 bases; unmatched junction bases: 9.

CDR3 amino acids: CASSMKGGAYGYTF. DNA for the CDR3: TGTGCCAGTAGTATGAAAGGGGGGGCCTATGGCTACACCTTC. This rearrangement joins TRBV19 to TRBJ1-2; possible D gene TRBD1, 6 bases. V shed 3 bases and J shed 4 bases, with 12 bases lying between them. The CDR3 has 14 residues. Germline V gives CDR1 LNHDA, CDR2 SQIVND (reference sequence).

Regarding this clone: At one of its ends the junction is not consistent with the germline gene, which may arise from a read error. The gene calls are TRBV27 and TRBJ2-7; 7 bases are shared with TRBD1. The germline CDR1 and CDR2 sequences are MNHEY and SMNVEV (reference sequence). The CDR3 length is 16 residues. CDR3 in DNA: TGTGCCAGCAGTCCCCAGACAGGGATGCTTTCCTACGAGCGGTACTTC. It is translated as CASSPQTGMLSYERYF.

For the CDR3, the DNA is TGCGCCAGCAGCCAAGCTTTCAACCTCTTGACTAGCGGTGCAGATACGCAGTATTTT. It is translated as CASSQAFNLLTSGADTQYF. V usage is TRBV4-1 and J usage is TRBJ2-3, with TRBD2 matching over 9 bases. Losses at the gene ends were 1 base for V and 4 bases for J; bases not matched to a gene: 15. CDR1 MGHRA and CDR2 YSYEKL come from the germline V gene. There are 19 residues in the CDR3.

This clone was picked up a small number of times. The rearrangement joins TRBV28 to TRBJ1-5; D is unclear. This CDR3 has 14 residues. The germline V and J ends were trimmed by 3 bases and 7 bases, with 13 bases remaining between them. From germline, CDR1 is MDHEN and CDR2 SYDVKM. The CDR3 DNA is TGTGCCAGCAGTTTCGGACGGGAGGGCCAGCCCCAGCATTTT. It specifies CASSFGREGQPQHF.

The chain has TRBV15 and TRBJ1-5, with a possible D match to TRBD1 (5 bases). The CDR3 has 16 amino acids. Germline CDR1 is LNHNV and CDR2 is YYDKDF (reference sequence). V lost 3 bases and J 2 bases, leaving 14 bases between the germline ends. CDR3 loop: CATSSGREGRNQPQHF. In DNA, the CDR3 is TGTGCCACCAGCAGTGGCAGGGAAGGGCGCAATCAGCCCCAGCATTTT. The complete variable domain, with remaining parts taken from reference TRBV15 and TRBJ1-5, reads DAMVIQNPRYQVTQFGKPVTLSCSQTLNHNVMYWYQQKSSQAPKLLFHYYDKDFNNEADTPDNFQSRRPNTSFCFLDIRSPGLGDTAMYLCATSSGREGRNQPQHFGDGTRLSIL.

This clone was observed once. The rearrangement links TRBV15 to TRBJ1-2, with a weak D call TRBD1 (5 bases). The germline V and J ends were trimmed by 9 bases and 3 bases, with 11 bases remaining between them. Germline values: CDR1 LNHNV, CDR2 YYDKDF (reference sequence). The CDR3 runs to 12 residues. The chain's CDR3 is CATRGGDYGYTF. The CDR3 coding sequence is TGTGCCACACGGGGGGGGGACTATGGCTACACCTTC.

CDR3 amino acids: CASSPTGVSPLHF. CDR3 bases: TGTGCCAGCAGTCCAACCGGGGTCTCACCCCTCCACTTT. The chain has TRBV27 and TRBJ1-6; D is unresolved. CDR1 is MNHEY, CDR2 SMNVEV, per germline (reference sequence). The CDR3 runs 13 residues. Trimming took off 5 bases at V and 10 bases at J, with 12 bases between the two ends.

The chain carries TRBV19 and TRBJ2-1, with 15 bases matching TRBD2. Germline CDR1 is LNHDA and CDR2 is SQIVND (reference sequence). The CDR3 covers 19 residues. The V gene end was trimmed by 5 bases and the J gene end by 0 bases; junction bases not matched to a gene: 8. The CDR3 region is CASSQGLAGGRSSYNEQFF. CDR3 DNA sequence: TGTGCCAGTAGTCAGGGACTAGCGGGGGGTCGGAGCTCCTACAATGAGCAGTTCTTC.

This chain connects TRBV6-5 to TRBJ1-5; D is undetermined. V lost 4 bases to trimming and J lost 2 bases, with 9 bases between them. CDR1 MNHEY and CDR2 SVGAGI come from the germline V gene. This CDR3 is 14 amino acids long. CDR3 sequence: CASSLREGNQPQHF. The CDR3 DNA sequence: TGTGCCAGCAGTTTGCGTGAGGGCAATCAGCCCCAGCATTTT.

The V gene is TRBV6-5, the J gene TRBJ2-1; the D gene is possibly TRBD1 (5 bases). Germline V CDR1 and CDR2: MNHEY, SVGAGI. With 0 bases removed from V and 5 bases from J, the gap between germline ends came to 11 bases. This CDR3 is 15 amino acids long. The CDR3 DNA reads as TGTGCCAGCAGTTACTCATTCCAGGGCCACAATGAGCAGTTCTTC. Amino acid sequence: CASSYSFQGHNEQFF.

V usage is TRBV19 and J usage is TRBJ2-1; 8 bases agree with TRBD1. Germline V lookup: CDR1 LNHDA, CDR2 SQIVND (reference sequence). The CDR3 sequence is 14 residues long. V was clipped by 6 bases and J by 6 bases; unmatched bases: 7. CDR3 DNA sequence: TGTGCCAGTAGGACAAGGGACAGGTCCAATGAGCAGTTCTTC. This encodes CASRTRDRSNEQFF.

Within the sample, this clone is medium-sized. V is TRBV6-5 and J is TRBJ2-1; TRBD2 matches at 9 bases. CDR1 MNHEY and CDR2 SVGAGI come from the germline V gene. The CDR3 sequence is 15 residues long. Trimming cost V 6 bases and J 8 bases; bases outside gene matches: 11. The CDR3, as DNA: TGTGCCAGCAGCCCGACTAGCGGTTCAGCTGATGAGCAGTTCTTC. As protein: CASSPTSGSADEQFF.

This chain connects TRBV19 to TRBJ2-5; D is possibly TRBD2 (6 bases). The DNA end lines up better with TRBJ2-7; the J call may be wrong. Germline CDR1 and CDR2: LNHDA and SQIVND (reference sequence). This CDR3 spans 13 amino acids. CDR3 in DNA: TGTGCCAGTAGTAGTACGGAGGGTCTCGAGCAGTACTTC. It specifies CASSSTEGLEQYF.

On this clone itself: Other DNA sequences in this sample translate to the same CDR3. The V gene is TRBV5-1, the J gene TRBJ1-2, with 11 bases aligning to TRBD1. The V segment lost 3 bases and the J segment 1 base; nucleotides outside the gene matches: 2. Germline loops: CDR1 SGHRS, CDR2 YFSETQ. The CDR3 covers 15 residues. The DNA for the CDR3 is TGCGCCAGCAGCTGGGGACAGGGGGGTAACTATGGCTACACCTTC. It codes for CASSWGQGGNYGYTF.

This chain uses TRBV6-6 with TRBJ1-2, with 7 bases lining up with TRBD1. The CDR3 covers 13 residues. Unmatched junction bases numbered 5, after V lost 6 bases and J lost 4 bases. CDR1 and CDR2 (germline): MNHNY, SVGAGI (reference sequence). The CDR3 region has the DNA TGTGCCAGCAGGTTAGGACAGGCCTATGGCTACACCTTC. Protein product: CASRLGQAYGYTF.

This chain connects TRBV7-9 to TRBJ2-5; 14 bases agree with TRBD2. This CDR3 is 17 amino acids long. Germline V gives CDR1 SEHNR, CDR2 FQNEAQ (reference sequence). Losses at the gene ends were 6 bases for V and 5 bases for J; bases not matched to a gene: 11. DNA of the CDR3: TGTGCCAGCAGACCGACTAGCGGGGGGGCCATCCTGGAGACCCAGTACTTC. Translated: CASRPTSGGAILETQYF.

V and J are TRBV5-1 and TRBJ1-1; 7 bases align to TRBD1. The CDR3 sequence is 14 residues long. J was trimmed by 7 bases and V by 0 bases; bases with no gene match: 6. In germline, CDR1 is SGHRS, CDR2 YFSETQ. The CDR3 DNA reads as TGCGCCAGCAGCTTGGGGAACAGGGGCGATGAAGCTTTCTTT. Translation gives CASSLGNRGDEAFF. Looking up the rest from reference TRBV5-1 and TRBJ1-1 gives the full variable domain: KAGVTQTPRYLIKTRGQQVTLSCSPISGHRSVSWYQQTPGQGLQFLFEYFSETQRNKGNFPGRFSGRQFSNSRSEMNVSTLELGDSALYLCASSLGNRGDEAFFGQGTRLTVV.

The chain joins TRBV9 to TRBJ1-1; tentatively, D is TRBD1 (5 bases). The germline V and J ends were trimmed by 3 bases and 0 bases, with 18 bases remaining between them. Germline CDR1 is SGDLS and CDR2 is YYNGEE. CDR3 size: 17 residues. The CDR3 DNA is TGTGCCAGCAGCGCGTTCGGGGGGGGGTTCATGAACACTGAAGCTTTCTTT. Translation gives CASSAFGGGFMNTEAFF.

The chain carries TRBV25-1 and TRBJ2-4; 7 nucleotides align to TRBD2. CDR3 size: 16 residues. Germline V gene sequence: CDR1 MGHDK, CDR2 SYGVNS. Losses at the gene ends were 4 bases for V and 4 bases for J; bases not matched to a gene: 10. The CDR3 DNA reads TGTGCCAGCAGTGTCCTAGCGGCCTCCGGTAAAAACATTCAGTACTTC. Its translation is CASSVLAASGKNIQYF.

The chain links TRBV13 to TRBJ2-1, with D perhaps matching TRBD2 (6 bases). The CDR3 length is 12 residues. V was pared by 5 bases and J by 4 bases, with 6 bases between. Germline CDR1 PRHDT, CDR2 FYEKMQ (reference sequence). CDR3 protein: CASSRGYNEQFF. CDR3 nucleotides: TGTGCCAGCAGCCGGGGGTACAATGAGCAGTTCTTC.

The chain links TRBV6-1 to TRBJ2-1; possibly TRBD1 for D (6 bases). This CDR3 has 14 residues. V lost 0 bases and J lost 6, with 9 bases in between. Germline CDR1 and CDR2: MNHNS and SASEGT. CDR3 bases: TGTGCCAGCAGTGAAGCGCTACAGGGCAATGAGCAGTTCTTC. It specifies CASSEALQGNEQFF.